The 14 T cell receptor beta chains reported below all come from one sample, sequenced in a study of cytomegalovirus exposure and HLA in healthy donors. PCR involved 60 Vbeta and 13 Jbeta primers. The method was immunoSEQ multiplex PCR; TCRdb's version includes in-frame clones alone and lacks a portion of them. This sample yields some 150,000 clones, of which 75% to 85% are seen a single time; roughly 5.2% belongs to the top ten. Sequencing input: PBMCs. These receptors originate from a woman aged 18 to 35 in good health and CMV-seropositive.

In this sample, this clone turned up once. This chain connects TRBV28 to TRBJ2-3; 11 bases are a match to TRBD2. V shed 4 bases and J 1 base; nucleotides not matched to a gene: 4. CDR3 length: 16 amino acids. Germline V gene data show CDR1 as MDHEN and CDR2 as SYDVKM. The CDR3 nucleotides are TGTGCCAGCAGTTCAGAGGGACTAGCGGGCACAGATACGCAGTATTTT. Translation: CASSSEGLAGTDTQYF.

This chain joins TRBV4-3 and TRBJ2-5; TRBD1 agrees at 10 bases. The CDR3 covers 15 residues. The V gene end was trimmed by 3 bases and the J gene end by 5 bases; junction bases not matched to a gene: 6. CDR1 and CDR2 from the germline V gene are LGHNA and YSLEER. CDR3 DNA: TGCGCCAGCAGCCAGGGACAGGGGAGGGAGGAGACCCAGTACTTC. As protein: CASSQGQGREETQYF.

The chain uses TRBV11-2 and TRBJ1-4; 9 nucleotides match TRBD1. Germline CDR1 and CDR2: SGHAT and FQNNGV. The CDR3 is made up of 16 amino acids. V gave up 1 base and J gave up 7 bases; unmatched junction bases: 7. Here the CDR3 DNA reads TGTGCCAGCAGCTTAGTTCTACAGGGGGCAAGTGAAAAACTGTTTTTT. It encodes CASSLVLQGASEKLFF. The variable domain in full, completed from reference TRBV11-2 and TRBJ1-4, reads EAGVAQSPRYKIIEKRQSVAFWCNPISGHATLYWYQQILGQGPKLLIQFQNNGVVDDSQLPKDRFSAERLKGVDSTLKIQPAKLEDSAVYLCASSLVLQGASEKLFFGSGTQLSVL.

The chain recombines TRBV11-2 with TRBJ2-3; perhaps TRBD2 as D (5 bases). The germline V gene has CDR1 SGHAT and CDR2 FQNNGV. Trimming cost V 6 bases and J 5 bases, with 15 bases left between them. CDR3 length equals 14 residues. In nucleotides, the CDR3 is TGTGCCAGCAGACGCCCCGGGGTTCTAGATACGCAGTATTTT. Amino acid sequence: CASRRPGVLDTQYF.

This clone was seen a handful of times. V usage is TRBV7-8 and J usage is TRBJ2-7, with unresolved D. The CDR3 sequence is 11 residues long. In germline, CDR1 is SGHVS, CDR2 FQNEAQ. V was clipped by 1 base and J by 6 bases, with 4 bases between them. Here the CDR3 reads CASSLVSEQYF. The CDR3 DNA reads TGTGCCAGCAGCTTAGTATCCGAGCAGTACTTC.

This clone was observed a single time. The junction shows a germline mismatch at one end, possibly a read error. This rearrangement joins TRBV13 to TRBJ1-6; maybe TRBD1 (5 bases). The length of the CDR3 is 15 residues. The V gene's germline CDR1 is PRHDT and CDR2 FYEKMQ (reference sequence). The CDR3 sequence: CASSLGDSLNSPLHF. The CDR3 DNA sequence: TGTGCCAGCAGCCTAGGAGACAGTCTGAATTCACCCCTCCACTTT.

To note about this clone: The sample contains more than one DNA sequence encoding this CDR3. The chain is built from TRBV4-2 and TRBJ1-2, with a tentative D call TRBD1 (5 bases). This CDR3 contains 14 residues. With 0 bases removed from V and 3 bases from J, the gap between germline ends came to 8 bases. Germline V gene data show CDR1 as LGHNA and CDR2 as YNFKEQ. Written as DNA, the CDR3 is TGTGCCAGCAGCCAAGAGGGGGGTGACTATGGCTACACCTTC. Its protein product is CASSQEGGDYGYTF.

V usage is TRBV30 and J usage is TRBJ2-7; 8 nucleotides align to TRBD1. J lost 1 base, V lost 3 bases, and 5 bases had no gene match. Germline-derived CDR1 and CDR2 are GTSNPN and SVGIG (reference sequence). This CDR3 contains 14 residues. The CDR3, as DNA: TGTGCCTGGAGCGGGACAGGTAGTTCCTACGAGCAGTACTTC. Translating gives CAWSGTGSSYEQYF.

In nucleotides, the CDR3 is TGTGCCAGCACCCCTGGCGGCAGGGAATCCTACGAGCAGTACTTC. It specifies CASTPGGRESYEQYF. The chain carries TRBV6-1 and TRBJ2-7; tentatively, D is TRBD1 (5 bases). This CDR3 comprises 15 residues. V dropped 7 bases and J dropped 1 base, with 17 bases sitting between them. Germline lookup yields CDR1 MNHNS and CDR2 SASEGT.

This chain connects TRBV12-2 to TRBJ2-1; TRBD2 was called by the table and not checked on the DNA. TRBV12-2 is reported as a pseudogene. There are 19 residues in the CDR3. The CDR3 spells CASRPITSGGKSSYNEQFF. The CDR3 nucleotides are TGTGCAAGTCGCCCAATAACTAGCGGGGGGAAAAGCTCCTACAATGAGCAGTTCTTC.

The chain couples TRBV28 to TRBJ2-2; 9 positions agree with TRBD2. V trimming: 6 bases; J trimming: 8 bases; junction bases outside the gene matches: 16. The CDR3 has 17 amino acids. From germline, CDR1 is MDHEN and CDR2 SYDVKM. The CDR3 sequence is CASSPRAGGPVFGELFF. DNA for the CDR3: TGTGCCAGCAGCCCTAGGGCGGGGGGGCCAGTTTTTGGGGAGCTGTTTTTT.

The CDR3 loop reads CASSFATGEGQYF. The CDR3 DNA follows: TGTGCCAGCAGCTTCGCGACAGGGGAAGGGCAGTACTTC. The chain is built from TRBV7-2 and TRBJ2-7; 8 nucleotides align to TRBD1. The CDR3 sequence is 13 residues long. V was pared by 3 bases and J by 9 bases, with 7 bases of the junction left unmatched. The germline V gene encodes CDR1 SGHTA and CDR2 FQGNSA.

The chain couples TRBV12-5 to TRBJ2-3, with TRBD1 matching 7 bases. CDR1 LGHNT and CDR2 FRNRAP come from the germline V gene. CDR3 length: 12 amino acids. After removal of 8 bases from V and 7 bases from J, the junction contained 6 bases not matched to a gene. The CDR3 DNA reads TGTGCTAGTTCAGGGACAGATTATACGCAGTATTTT. It specifies CASSGTDYTQYF.

The V gene is TRBV28, the J gene TRBJ2-7, with TRBD1 as a possible D gene (6 bases). Trimming left V 6 bases short and J 11 bases short, with 14 bases between. Germline values: CDR1 MDHEN, CDR2 SYDVKM. The CDR3 loop spans 11 amino acids. The CDR3 DNA is TGTGCCAGCAGCTACGGACAGAAAGAGTACTTC. Its protein is CASSYGQKEYF.